This T cell receptor (beta chain) is from a study of T cell changes during pregnancy in multiple sclerosis. The method was immunoSEQ multiplex PCR; TCRdb's version includes in-frame clones alone and lacks a portion of them. The sample includes some 60,000 clones, about 83% seen only once; the top ten take about 5%. The CDR3 runs 16 residues. V was trimmed by 0 bases and J by 2 bases, leaving 8 bases between them. Germline loops: CDR1 LGHNA, CDR2 YSLEER. This TCR was recovered from a human donor whose cells served as feeder cells for cultures in a pregnancy study. The sequencing sample was made of peripheral blood from another person, used as feeder cells. J is TRBJ2-6 and V is TRBV4-3; D is ambiguous. The DNA of the CDR3 is TGCGCCAGCAGCCAAGATGAAGGAGCTGGGGCCAACGTCCTGACTTTC. Translated, it gives CASSQDEGAGANVLTF.